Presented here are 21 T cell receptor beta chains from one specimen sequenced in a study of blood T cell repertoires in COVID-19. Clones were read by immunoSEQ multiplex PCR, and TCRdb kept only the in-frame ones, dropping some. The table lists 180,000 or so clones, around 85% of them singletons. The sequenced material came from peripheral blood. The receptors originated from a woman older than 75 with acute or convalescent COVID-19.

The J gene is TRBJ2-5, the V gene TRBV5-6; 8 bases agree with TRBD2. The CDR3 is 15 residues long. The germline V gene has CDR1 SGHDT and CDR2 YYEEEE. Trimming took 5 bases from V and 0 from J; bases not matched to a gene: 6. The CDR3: CASRPGTRHQETQYF. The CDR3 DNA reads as TGTGCCAGCAGACCCGGGACTAGGCACCAAGAGACCCAGTACTTC.

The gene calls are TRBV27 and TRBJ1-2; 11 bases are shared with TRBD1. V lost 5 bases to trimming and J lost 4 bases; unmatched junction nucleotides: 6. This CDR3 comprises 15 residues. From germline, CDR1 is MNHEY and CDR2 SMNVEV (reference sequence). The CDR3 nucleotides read TGTGCCAGCAGTCTCGGACAGGGGGCTATCTATGGCTACACCTTC. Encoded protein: CASSLGQGAIYGYTF.

CDR3 sequence reads: CASRPGSVGTDTQYF. In DNA, the CDR3 is TGCGCCAGCAGGCCGGGGAGCGTGGGCACAGATACGCAGTATTTT. The chain combines TRBV5-1 with TRBJ2-3, with D maybe TRBD2 (5 bases). Looked up from germline, CDR1 is SGHRS and CDR2 is YFSETQ. The CDR3 sequence is 15 residues long. With 5 bases removed from V and 1 base from J, the gap between germline ends came to 14 bases.

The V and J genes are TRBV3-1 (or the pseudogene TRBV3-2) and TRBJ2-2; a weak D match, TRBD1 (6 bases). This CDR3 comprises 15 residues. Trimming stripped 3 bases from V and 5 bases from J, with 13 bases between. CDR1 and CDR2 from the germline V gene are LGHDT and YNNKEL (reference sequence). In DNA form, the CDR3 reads TGTGCCAGCAGCCAGGACGGGACACCTACCGGGGAGCTGTTTTTT. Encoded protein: CASSQDGTPTGELFF.

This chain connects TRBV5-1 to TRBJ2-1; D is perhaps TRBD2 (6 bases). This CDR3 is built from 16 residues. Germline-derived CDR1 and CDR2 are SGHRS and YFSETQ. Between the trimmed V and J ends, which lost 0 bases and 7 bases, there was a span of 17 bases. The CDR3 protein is CASSLAGDHAGNEQFF. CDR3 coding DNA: TGCGCCAGCAGCTTGGCCGGGGACCACGCGGGGAATGAGCAGTTCTTC.

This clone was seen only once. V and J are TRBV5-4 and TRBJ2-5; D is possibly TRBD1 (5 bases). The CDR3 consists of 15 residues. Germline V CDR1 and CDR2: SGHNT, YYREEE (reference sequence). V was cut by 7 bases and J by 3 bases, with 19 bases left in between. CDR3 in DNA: TGTGCCAGCGCACAGGCTGGGCGGATGAAAGAGACCCAGTACTTC. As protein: CASAQAGRMKETQYF.

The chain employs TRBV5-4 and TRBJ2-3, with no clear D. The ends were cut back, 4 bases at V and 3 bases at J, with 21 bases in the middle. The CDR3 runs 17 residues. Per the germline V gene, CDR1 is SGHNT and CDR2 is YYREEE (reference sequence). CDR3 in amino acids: CASSPGAPSPATDTQYF. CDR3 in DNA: TGTGCCAGCAGCCCTGGAGCCCCTTCACCGGCTACAGATACGCAGTATTTT.

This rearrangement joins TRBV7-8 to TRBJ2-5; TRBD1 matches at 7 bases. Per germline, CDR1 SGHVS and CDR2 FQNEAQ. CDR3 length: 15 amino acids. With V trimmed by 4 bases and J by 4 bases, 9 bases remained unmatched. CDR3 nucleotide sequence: TGTGCCAGCAGCTCCCCCACTAGGGGGCGAGAGACCCAGTACTTC. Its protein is CASSSPTRGRETQYF.

The chain's CDR3 is CASSLFHSNYGYTF. CDR3 bases: TGTGCCAGCAGCTTGTTCCACAGCAACTATGGCTACACCTTC. This chain connects TRBV5-8 to TRBJ1-2; D gene uncertain. Germline loops: CDR1 SGHTS, CDR2 YDEGEE. The CDR3 is made up of 14 amino acids. V lost 1 base to trimming and J lost 2 bases, with 9 bases between them.

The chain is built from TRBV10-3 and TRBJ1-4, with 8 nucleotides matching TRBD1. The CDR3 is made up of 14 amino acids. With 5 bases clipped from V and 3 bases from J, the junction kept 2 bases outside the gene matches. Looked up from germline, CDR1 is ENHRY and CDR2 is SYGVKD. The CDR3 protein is CAISQTGANEKLFF. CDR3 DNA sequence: TGTGCCATCAGTCAGACAGGGGCTAATGAAAAACTGTTTTTT.

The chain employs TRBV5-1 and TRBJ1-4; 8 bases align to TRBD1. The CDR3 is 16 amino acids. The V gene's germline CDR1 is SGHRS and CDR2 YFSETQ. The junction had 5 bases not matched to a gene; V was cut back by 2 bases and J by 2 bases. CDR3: CASSLGQGGTNEKLFF. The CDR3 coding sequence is TGCGCCAGCAGCTTAGGACAGGGTGGTACTAATGAAAAACTGTTTTTT.

CDR3: CAWSYPGGLREKLFF. The DNA of the CDR3 is TGTGCCTGGAGCTACCCAGGGGGCTTGCGGGAAAAACTGTTTTTT. V is TRBV30 and J is TRBJ1-4; 8 nucleotides match TRBD1. This CDR3 contains 15 residues. CDR1 is GTSNPN, CDR2 SVGIG, per germline (reference sequence). With V trimmed by 3 bases and J by 8 bases, 11 bases remained unmatched.

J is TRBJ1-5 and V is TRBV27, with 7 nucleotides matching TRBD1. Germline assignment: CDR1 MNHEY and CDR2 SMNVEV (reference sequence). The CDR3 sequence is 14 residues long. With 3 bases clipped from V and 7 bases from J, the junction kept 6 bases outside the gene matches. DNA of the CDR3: TGTGCCAGCAGTTTCAACAGGGGATCGCAGCCCCAGCATTTT. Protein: CASSFNRGSQPQHF.

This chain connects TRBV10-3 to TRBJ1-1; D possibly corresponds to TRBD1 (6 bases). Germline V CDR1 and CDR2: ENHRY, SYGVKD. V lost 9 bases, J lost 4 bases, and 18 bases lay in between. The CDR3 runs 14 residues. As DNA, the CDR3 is TGTGCCATTTTTGACAGGAGGTTGACCACTGAAGCTTTCTTT. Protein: CAIFDRRLTTEAFF.

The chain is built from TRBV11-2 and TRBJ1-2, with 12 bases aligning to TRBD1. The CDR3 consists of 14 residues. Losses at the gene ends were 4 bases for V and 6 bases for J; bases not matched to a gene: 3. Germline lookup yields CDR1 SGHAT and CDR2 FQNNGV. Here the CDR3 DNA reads TGTGCCAGCAGCTCCGGGACAGGGGGCGATGGCTACACCTTC. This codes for CASSSGTGGDGYTF.

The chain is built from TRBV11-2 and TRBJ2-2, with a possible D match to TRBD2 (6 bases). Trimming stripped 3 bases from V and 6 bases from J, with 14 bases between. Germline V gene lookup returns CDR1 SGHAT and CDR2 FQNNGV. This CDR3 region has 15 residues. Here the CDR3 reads CASSFLLEGSGELFF. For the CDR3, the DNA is TGTGCCAGCAGCTTCCTTTTGGAGGGTTCCGGGGAGCTGTTTTTT.

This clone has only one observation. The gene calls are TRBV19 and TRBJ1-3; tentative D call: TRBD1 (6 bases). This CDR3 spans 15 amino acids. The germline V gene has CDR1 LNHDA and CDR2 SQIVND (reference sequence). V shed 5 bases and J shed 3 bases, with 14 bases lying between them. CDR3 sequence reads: CASSPVRGNGNTIYF. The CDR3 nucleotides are TGTGCCAGTAGTCCAGTCAGGGGAAATGGAAACACCATATATTTT.

CDR3 in amino acids: CASSLRLAGVEQYF. In DNA, the CDR3 is TGTGCCAGCAGCTTGAGGCTAGCGGGAGTCGAGCAGTACTTC. V and J are TRBV5-4 and TRBJ2-7; 10 nucleotides match TRBD2. V lost 1 base and J lost 6; bases outside the gene matches: 4. Germline lookup yields CDR1 SGHNT and CDR2 YYREEE (reference sequence). The CDR3 covers 14 residues. The complete variable domain, with remaining parts taken from reference TRBV5-4 and TRBJ2-7, reads ETGVTQSPTHLIKTRGQQVTLRCSSQSGHNTVSWYQQALGQGPQFIFQYYREEENGRGNFPPRFSGLQFPNYSSELNVNALELDDSALYLCASSLRLAGVEQYFGPGTRLTVT.

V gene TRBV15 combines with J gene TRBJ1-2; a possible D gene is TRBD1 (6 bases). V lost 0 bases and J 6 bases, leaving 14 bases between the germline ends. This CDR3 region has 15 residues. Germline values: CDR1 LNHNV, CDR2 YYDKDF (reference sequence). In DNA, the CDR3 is TGTGCCACCAGCAGAGATCGAGGGGGTCGGGATGGCTACACCTTC. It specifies CATSRDRGGRDGYTF. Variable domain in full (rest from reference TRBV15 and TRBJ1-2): DAMVIQNPRYQVTQFGKPVTLSCSQTLNHNVMYWYQQKSSQAPKLLFHYYDKDFNNEADTPDNFQSRRPNTSFCFLDIRSPGLGDTAMYLCATSRDRGGRDGYTFGSGTRLTVV.

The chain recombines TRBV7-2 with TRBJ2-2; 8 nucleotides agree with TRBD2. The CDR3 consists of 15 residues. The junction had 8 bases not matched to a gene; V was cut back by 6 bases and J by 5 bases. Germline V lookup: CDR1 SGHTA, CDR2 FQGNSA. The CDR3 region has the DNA TGTGCCAGCAGAAAAGCGGGGGAAAGGACCGGGGAGCTGTTTTTT. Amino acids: CASRKAGERTGELFF.

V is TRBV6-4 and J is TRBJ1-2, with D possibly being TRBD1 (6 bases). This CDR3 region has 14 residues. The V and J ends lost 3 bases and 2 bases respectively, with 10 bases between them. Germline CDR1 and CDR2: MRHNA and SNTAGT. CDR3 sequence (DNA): TGTGCCAGCAGTGAGATTGGGGGCAACTATGGCTACACCTTC. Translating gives CASSEIGGNYGYTF.